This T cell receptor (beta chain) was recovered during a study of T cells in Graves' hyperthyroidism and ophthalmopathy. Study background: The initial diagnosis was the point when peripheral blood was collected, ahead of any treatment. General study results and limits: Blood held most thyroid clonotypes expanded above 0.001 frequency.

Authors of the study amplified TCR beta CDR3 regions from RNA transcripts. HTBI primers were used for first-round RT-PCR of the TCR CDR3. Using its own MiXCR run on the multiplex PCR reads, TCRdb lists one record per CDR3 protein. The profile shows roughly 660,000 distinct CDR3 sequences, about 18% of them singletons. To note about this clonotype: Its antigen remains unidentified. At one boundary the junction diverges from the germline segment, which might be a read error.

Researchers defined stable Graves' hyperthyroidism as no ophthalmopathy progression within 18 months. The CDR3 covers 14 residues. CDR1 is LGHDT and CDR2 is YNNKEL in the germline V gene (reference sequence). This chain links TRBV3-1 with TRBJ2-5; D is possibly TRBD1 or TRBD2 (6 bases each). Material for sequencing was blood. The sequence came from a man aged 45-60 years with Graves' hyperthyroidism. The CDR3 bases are TGCGCCAGCAGCCGGGGGCGAAGATCGGAGACCCAGTACTTC. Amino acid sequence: CASSRGRRSETQYF.